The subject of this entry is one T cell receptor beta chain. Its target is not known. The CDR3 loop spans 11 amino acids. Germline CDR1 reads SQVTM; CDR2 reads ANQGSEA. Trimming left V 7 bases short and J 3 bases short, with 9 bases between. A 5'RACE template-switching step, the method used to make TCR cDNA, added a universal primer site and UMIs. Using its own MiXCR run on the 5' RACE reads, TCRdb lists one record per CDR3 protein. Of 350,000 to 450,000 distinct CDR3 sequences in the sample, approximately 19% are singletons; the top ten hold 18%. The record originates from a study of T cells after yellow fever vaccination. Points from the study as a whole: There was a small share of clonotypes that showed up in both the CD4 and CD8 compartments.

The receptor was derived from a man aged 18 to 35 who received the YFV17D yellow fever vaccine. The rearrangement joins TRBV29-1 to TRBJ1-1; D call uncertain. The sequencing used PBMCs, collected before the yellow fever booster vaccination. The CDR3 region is CSARGDTEAFF. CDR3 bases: TGCAGCGCCCGGGGAGACACTGAAGCTTTCTTT.